This T cell receptor beta chain is drawn from a study of radiotherapy plus CTLA-4 blockade in lung cancer. TCRdb's table, derived via immunoSEQ multiplex PCR, lists solely in-frame clones and lacks some. The sample holds about 40,000 clones, about four fifths seen once. Comment on this clone: Its matching antigen is unknown.

CDR1 MGHDK and CDR2 SYGVNS come from the germline V gene. This CDR3 is built from 16 residues. Trimming at V came to 4 bases and at J to 4 bases, leaving 11 bases not matched to a gene. General study results and limits: Radiotherapy plus ipilimumab was followed by expansion in blood of tumor-derived TCR clones.

Material: peripheral blood, obtained from a patient treated with radiotherapy plus ipilimumab. The chain carries TRBV25-1 and TRBJ1-1; the match to TRBD1 covers 8 bases. The source is a human donor with non-small cell lung cancer that progressed on radiotherapy plus ipilimumab. This chain's CDR3 is CASSVSRTGRSTEAFF. The CDR3, as DNA: TGTGCCAGCAGTGTCTCGAGGACAGGGAGGTCCACTGAAGCTTTCTTT.